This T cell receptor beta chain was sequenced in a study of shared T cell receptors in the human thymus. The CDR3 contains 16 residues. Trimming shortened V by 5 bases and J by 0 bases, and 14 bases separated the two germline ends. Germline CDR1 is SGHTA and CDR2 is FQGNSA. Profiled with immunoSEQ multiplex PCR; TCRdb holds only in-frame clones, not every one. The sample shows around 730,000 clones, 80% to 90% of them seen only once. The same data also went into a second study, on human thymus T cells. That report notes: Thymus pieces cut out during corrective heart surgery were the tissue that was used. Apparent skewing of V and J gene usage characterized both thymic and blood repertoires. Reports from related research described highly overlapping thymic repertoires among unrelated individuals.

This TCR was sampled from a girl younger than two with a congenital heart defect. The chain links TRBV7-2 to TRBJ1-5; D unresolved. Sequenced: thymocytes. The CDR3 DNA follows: TGTGCCAGCAGCCCGCTTTTTGTGGCTAGCAATCAGCCCCAGCATTTT. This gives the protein CASSPLFVASNQPQHF.